These 15 T cell receptor beta chains came from one sample sequenced in a study of blood T cells in healthy people across ages. Sample-barcoded 5' priming and a J-beta primer mix drove a second PCR of roughly 6 to 12 cycles. TCRdb independently ran MiXCR on the 5' RACE reads; one entry per CDR3 protein. The sample records around 1,500,000 distinct CDR3 sequences, about 28% being singletons. Sequenced input: blood. The receptors derive from a woman aged 25 to 39 in good health.

This clonotype has a handful of counts. One end of the junction varies from germline; a read error may be responsible. The chain recombines TRBV4-2 with TRBJ2-3; 9 bases agree with TRBD2. The germline V gene has CDR1 LGHNA and CDR2 YNFKEQ. CDR3 size: 16 residues. The CDR3 sequence is CPSSQGGAGGADTQYF. For the CDR3, the DNA is TGTCCCAGCAGCCAAGGGGGAGCGGGGGGAGCAGATACGCAGTATTTT.

This clonotype has just a few counts. A junction end diverges from the germline sequence, so it may reflect a read error. The rearrangement links TRBV6-1 to TRBJ2-7; D possibly uses TRBD1 or TRBD2 (5 bases each). The CDR3 extends over 15 amino acids. The germline gives CDR1 MNHNS, CDR2 SASEGT. The CDR3 region is CAGSENAGTAYEQYF. In DNA form, the CDR3 reads TGTGCCGGCAGTGAAAATGCAGGGACGGCCTACGAGCAGTACTTC.

The sample holds one count of this clonotype. This may come from a read error, since a much larger clone is one base off. The J gene is TRBJ2-7, the V gene TRBV12-3 or TRBV12-4; 10 bases align to TRBD1. V lost 5 bases and J lost 6; bases outside the gene matches: 7. The CDR3 runs 14 residues. CDR3 nucleotide sequence: TGTGCCAGCAGTGCCGGGACAGGGGATAGCGAGCAGTACTTC. It yields the protein CASSAGTGDSEQYF.

This clonotype was seen ten or more times. CDR3 DNA sequence: TGTGCCAGCAGCTTAAGATTAGCGGGAGGATACAATGAGCAGTTCTTC. This sequence encodes CASSLRLAGGYNEQFF. The chain joins TRBV7-2 to TRBJ2-1; 10 bases fit TRBD2. Trimming at V came to 2 bases and at J to 4 bases, leaving 5 bases not matched to a gene. Germline lookup yields CDR1 SGHTA and CDR2 FQGNSA. The CDR3 runs to 16 residues.

The V call is TRBV3-1, the J call TRBJ1-2, with D hard to call. The CDR3 length is 16 residues. V lost 10 bases and J 0 bases, leaving 21 bases between the germline ends. The germline gives CDR1 LGHDT, CDR2 YNNKEL (reference sequence). The CDR3 region is CATRSPADLANYGYTF. Written as DNA, the CDR3 is TGTGCCACCCGTAGCCCGGCAGATCTAGCTAACTATGGCTACACCTTC.

The CDR3 DNA sequence: TGCGCCAGCAGCTTGACGACAGGGGCAGGAGAGACCCAGTACTTC. Its translation is CASSLTTGAGETQYF. The rearrangement links TRBV5-1 to TRBJ2-5; TRBD1 matches 8 bases. Germline CDR1 and CDR2: SGHRS and YFSETQ. V was clipped by 1 base and J by 4 bases; unmatched bases: 6. The CDR3 consists of 15 residues. The entire variable domain, with the rest obtained from reference TRBV5-1 and TRBJ2-5, is as follows: KAGVTQTPRYLIKTRGQQVTLSCSPISGHRSVSWYQQTPGQGLQFLFEYFSETQRNKGNFPGRFSGRQFSNSRSEMNVSTLELGDSALYLCASSLTTGAGETQYFGPGTRLLVL.

This clonotype was seen once. The chain uses TRBV6-6 and TRBJ2-5; the D call may be TRBD1 or TRBD2 (7 bases each). V lost 2 bases and J lost 5, with 18 bases in between. Per the germline V gene, CDR1 is MNHNY and CDR2 is SVGAGI (reference sequence). This CDR3 spans 16 amino acids. The CDR3 DNA follows: TGTGCCAGCAGTTACGGCATCGACAGGGAGGGGGAGACCCAGTACTTC. This encodes CASSYGIDREGETQYF.

This clonotype was counted only a few times. The gene calls are TRBV5-1 and TRBJ2-5, with TRBD1 matching over 9 bases. The J call may be incorrect, as the DNA end agrees better with TRBJ2-7. This CDR3 is 15 amino acids long. Germline lookup yields CDR1 SGHRS and CDR2 YFSETQ. The chain's CDR3 is CASSSGQGGRNEQYF. The CDR3 region has the DNA TGCGCCAGCAGCTCGGGACAGGGTGGGCGAAACGAGCAGTACTTC.

This clonotype has at least ten counts. J is TRBJ2-5 and V is TRBV15; 9 bases fit TRBD2. CDR3 size: 15 residues. V was clipped by 1 base and J by 5 bases; unmatched bases: 5. The germline gives CDR1 LNHNV, CDR2 YYDKDF (reference sequence). In DNA, the CDR3 is TGTGCCACCAGCAGAGTTAGCGGGAGTTGGGAGACCCAGTACTTC. This codes for CATSRVSGSWETQYF.

At least ten counts were recorded for this clonotype. The V and J genes are TRBV5-1 and TRBJ2-1; 7 bases line up with TRBD2. V lost 1 base to trimming and J lost 1 base; unmatched junction nucleotides: 5. Germline assignment: CDR1 SGHRS and CDR2 YFSETQ. The CDR3 has 16 amino acids. CDR3 amino acids: CASSLTGGGSYNEQFF. The CDR3, as DNA: TGCGCCAGCAGCTTGACTGGGGGGGGGTCCTACAATGAGCAGTTCTTC.

This clonotype was seen a handful of times. The V and J genes are TRBV10-3 and TRBJ2-3; D ambiguous. Per the germline V gene, CDR1 is ENHRY and CDR2 is SYGVKD. This CDR3 has 13 amino acids. The V end was cut by 5 bases, the J end by 2 bases, with 8 bases between. CDR3 DNA sequence: TGTGCCATCAGTAACTTTAACACAGATACGCAGTATTTT. It encodes CAISNFNTDTQYF.

A note on this clonotype: One base away lies a much larger clone, so this may be a sequencing read error. The rearrangement joins TRBV2 to TRBJ2-1; 11 bases agree with TRBD2. The DNA end favors TRBJ2-7, so the J call may be wrong. Germline lookup yields CDR1 SNHLY and CDR2 FYNNEI. CDR3 length equals 17 residues. The CDR3 nucleotides read TGTGCCAGCGGGCCTAGGATCGGGACTAGCGGAACCTACGAGCAGTACTTC. Protein sequence: CASGPRIGTSGTYEQYF.

This clonotype was observed many times. The chain has TRBV10-2 and TRBJ2-1; 12 nucleotides align to TRBD1. In germline, CDR1 is WSHSY, CDR2 SAAADI. The CDR3 sequence is 14 residues long. V shed 6 bases and J 7 bases; nucleotides not matched to a gene: 4. The CDR3: CASRGQGARNEQFF. CDR3 nucleotides: TGCGCCAGCAGGGGACAGGGGGCGCGGAATGAGCAGTTCTTC.

The V call is TRBV7-8, the J call TRBJ2-1; D gene unclear. The CDR3 covers 13 residues. Germline V gene data show CDR1 as SGHVS and CDR2 as FQNEAQ. The germline V and J ends were trimmed by 3 bases and 8 bases, with 11 bases remaining between them. Here the CDR3 DNA reads TGTGCCAGCAGCTTCGGATTGCCCGATGAGCAGTTCTTC. Amino acids: CASSFGLPDEQFF.

This clonotype appeared a few times. The CDR3 DNA follows: TGTGCCTGTTCTGAGGCTATGGCGGGTTACAATGAGCAGTTCTTC. Residues: CACSEAMAGYNEQFF. The V gene is TRBV30, the J gene TRBJ2-1; D might be TRBD2 (5 bases). Trimming cost V 6 bases and J 4 bases, with 19 bases left between them. This CDR3 region has 15 residues. Germline V gene data show CDR1 as GTSNPN and CDR2 as SVGIG (reference sequence).